These 21 T cell receptor beta chains were all obtained from the same sample, sequenced in a study of blood T cell repertoires in COVID-19 (dated by TCRdb to 2018 to 2020). Library method: the immunoSEQ multiplex PCR assay. Here the immuneACCESS table is served through TCRdb, limited to in-frame sequences with V and J called. Missing clones are a known gap in these copies; in checked studies unresolved V genes cover under half, and the rest lacks a known reason. The sample profile shows 95,000 to 120,000 clones; more than 70% of them were found once. Of the sample, around 8.4% falls within the top ten clones. Sequencing used peripheral blood. These receptors came from a woman between 70 and 85 years old who had recovered from COVID-19.

A single count supports this clone. The chain carries TRBV9 and TRBJ2-5; 8 positions agree with TRBD2. The CDR3 spans 14 residues. Germline lookup yields CDR1 SGDLS and CDR2 YYNGEE. J gave up 4 bases and V 2 bases, and 4 bases lay outside the gene matches. The chain's CDR3 is CASSVTGGRETQYF. The DNA of the CDR3 is TGTGCCAGCAGCGTCACGGGGGGGCGAGAGACCCAGTACTTC.

The chain is built from TRBV4-1 and TRBJ1-5, with D perhaps matching TRBD1 (6 bases). The CDR3 is made up of 14 amino acids. Germline V gives CDR1 MGHRA, CDR2 YSYEKL. The V end was cut by 0 bases, the J end by 7 bases, with 10 bases between. The CDR3 sequence: CASSQEWGQQPQHF. The CDR3 DNA is TGCGCCAGCAGCCAAGAATGGGGGCAACAGCCCCAGCATTTT.

The genes are TRBV5-6 and TRBJ2-7; TRBD2 agrees at 8 bases. The junction had 8 bases not matched to a gene; V was cut back by 0 bases and J by 3 bases. This CDR3 is 16 amino acids long. Germline CDR1 reads SGHDT; CDR2 reads YYEEEE. In DNA, the CDR3 is TGTGCCAGCAGCTTGGCGGGAGGGGGAGGGAACTACGAGCAGTACTTC. Translation gives CASSLAGGGGNYEQYF.

This clone was observed a few times. The chain recombines TRBV9 with TRBJ2-1, with 10 bases lining up with TRBD2. The CDR3 covers 16 residues. The germline CDR1 and CDR2 sequences are SGDLS and YYNGEE. The V segment lost 4 bases and the J segment 5 bases; nucleotides outside the gene matches: 9. In DNA, the CDR3 is TGTGCCAGCAGCCTTTTCCTAGCGGGGGCCCACAATGAGCAGTTCTTC. It yields the protein CASSLFLAGAHNEQFF.

This clone appeared once. The chain links TRBV6-5 to TRBJ2-1; the match to TRBD1 covers 7 bases. The CDR3 loop spans 14 amino acids. Germline V CDR1 and CDR2: MNHEY, SVGAGI. The junction had 2 bases not matched to a gene; V was cut back by 2 bases and J by 4 bases. The CDR3 loop is CASSYGDSYNEQFF. CDR3 in DNA: TGTGCCAGCAGTTACGGGGACAGTTACAATGAGCAGTTCTTC.

A word on this clone: The sample has other DNA sequences that encode this CDR3 too. This rearrangement joins TRBV19 to TRBJ2-2; tentatively, D is TRBD2 (6 bases). The CDR3 spans 15 residues. Germline V gene sequence: CDR1 LNHDA, CDR2 SQIVND (reference sequence). V gave up 1 base and J gave up 2 bases, with 8 bases separating them. Written as DNA, the CDR3 is TGTGCCAGTAGTATAGGGAGGGCTAACACCGGGGAGCTGTTTTTT. Translating it yields CASSIGRANTGELFF.

This CDR3 reads CASSARGAVAGELFF. The CDR3 nucleotides are TGTGCCAGCAGCGCCAGGGGAGCTGTGGCCGGGGAGCTGTTTTTT. The gene calls are TRBV9 and TRBJ2-2, with D possibly TRBD1 on 6 matching bases. Trimming stripped 3 bases from V and 6 bases from J, with 15 bases between. The CDR3 loop spans 15 amino acids. Germline V gives CDR1 SGDLS, CDR2 YYNGEE.

The V and J genes are TRBV19 and TRBJ1-5; TRBD1 matches at 7 bases. The CDR3 has 13 residues. Unmatched junction bases numbered 5, after V lost 7 bases and J lost 5 bases. The germline CDR1 and CDR2 sequences are LNHDA and SQIVND (reference sequence). The CDR3 loop is CASKGANYQPQHF. CDR3 DNA: TGTGCCAGTAAGGGGGCCAATTATCAGCCCCAGCATTTT. The full variable domain, completed using reference TRBV19 and TRBJ1-5, is DGGITQSPKYLFRKEGQNVTLSCEQNLNHDAMYWYRQDPGQGLRLIYYSQIVNDFQKGDIAEGYSVSREKKESFPLTVTSAQKNPTAFYLCASKGANYQPQHFGDGTRLSIL.

The J gene is TRBJ2-7, the V gene TRBV28, with 8 positions matching TRBD1. Germline lookup yields CDR1 MDHEN and CDR2 SYDVKM. The CDR3 loop spans 13 amino acids. V lost 6 bases to trimming and J lost 2 bases; unmatched junction nucleotides: 3. CDR3: CASSEDRAYEQYF. The CDR3 DNA reads as TGTGCCAGCAGCGAGGACAGGGCCTACGAGCAGTACTTC.

V gene TRBV5-1 combines with J gene TRBJ2-3; TRBD2 matches 7 bases. Germline CDR1 reads SGHRS; CDR2 reads YFSETQ. The V and J ends lost 2 bases and 3 bases, in that order; junction bases with no gene match: 9. The CDR3 has 16 amino acids. Here the CDR3 reads CASSFDLAAGTDTQYF. CDR3 in DNA: TGCGCCAGCAGCTTTGACCTAGCGGCGGGGACAGATACGCAGTATTTT.

The chain joins TRBV5-6 to TRBJ2-5, with D possibly TRBD2 on 6 matching bases. The length of the CDR3 is 17 residues. Germline V gives CDR1 SGHDT, CDR2 YYEEEE. V was pared by 1 base and J by 1 base, with 17 bases between. CDR3 protein: CASSLMVAEQIQETQYF. DNA for the CDR3: TGTGCCAGCAGCTTGATGGTAGCGGAGCAAATCCAAGAGACCCAGTACTTC.

The V gene is TRBV19, the J gene TRBJ2-7; the D gene is possibly TRBD2 (5 bases). Germline values: CDR1 LNHDA, CDR2 SQIVND (reference sequence). There are 13 residues in the CDR3. Trimming stripped 6 bases from V and 0 bases from J, with 9 bases between. The CDR3 loop is CASRAGPSYEQYF. The CDR3 DNA follows: TGTGCCAGTAGGGCGGGCCCCTCCTACGAGCAGTACTTC.

The rearrangement joins TRBV18 to TRBJ1-6; D is unresolved. Per germline, CDR1 KGHSH and CDR2 LQKENI. V was shortened by 8 bases and J by 7 bases, with 12 bases between the two germline ends. This CDR3 spans 13 amino acids. CDR3 nucleotide sequence: TGTGCCAGCGAATCGGGAGGCAATTCACCCCTCCACTTT. As protein: CASESGGNSPLHF.

This sequence joins TRBV4-2 and TRBJ2-7; 7 nucleotides align to TRBD2. Germline values: CDR1 LGHNA, CDR2 YNFKEQ. The CDR3 covers 15 residues. With 3 bases clipped from V and 6 bases from J, the junction kept 11 bases outside the gene matches. CDR3 nucleotide sequence: TGTGCCAGCAGCCATGGCGGGAGATGGGAGAGCGAGCAGTACTTC. It yields the protein CASSHGGRWESEQYF.

V is TRBV6-5 and J is TRBJ1-1; 7 nucleotides line up with TRBD1. CDR1 MNHEY and CDR2 SVGAGI come from the germline V gene. The CDR3 loop spans 16 amino acids. With 4 bases clipped from V and 0 bases from J, the junction kept 8 bases outside the gene matches. The CDR3 sequence is CASSLRQGGMNTEAFF. DNA for the CDR3: TGTGCCAGCAGTTTACGACAGGGAGGAATGAACACTGAAGCTTTCTTT.

The rearrangement joins TRBV30 to TRBJ2-5, with D possibly TRBD1 on 5 matching bases. V was trimmed by 1 base and J by 7 bases, leaving 13 bases between them. CDR3 length equals 13 residues. Germline CDR1 reads GTSNPN; CDR2 reads SVGIG (reference sequence). Written as DNA, the CDR3 is TGTGCCTGGAGTGCTAGGGGCATGGGGACCCAGTACTTC. Protein sequence: CAWSARGMGTQYF.

The V gene is TRBV30, the J gene TRBJ2-2; tentative D call: TRBD2 (7 bases). Germline CDR1 GTSNPN, CDR2 SVGIG (reference sequence). The CDR3 sequence is 13 residues long. Trimming removed 8 bases from V and 6 bases from J, with 16 bases in between. CDR3 DNA sequence: TGTGCCAAAGGGAGGGGGTTTCCCGGGGAGCTGTTTTTT. It is translated as CAKGRGFPGELFF.

J is TRBJ2-1 and V is TRBV2; weak D call: TRBD2 (6 bases). Germline V gene lookup returns CDR1 SNHLY and CDR2 FYNNEI. Trimming stripped 8 bases from V and 9 bases from J, with 14 bases between. CDR3 size: 12 residues. Here the CDR3 reads CASQGLHLEQFF. The CDR3 bases are TGTGCCAGCCAGGGACTTCACCTTGAGCAGTTCTTC.

This rearrangement joins TRBV6-6 to TRBJ2-7, with TRBD1 identical over 8 bases. CDR1 is MNHNY, CDR2 SVGAGI, per germline (reference sequence). V dropped 4 bases and J dropped 3; count of bases not matched to a gene: 8. CDR3 size: 15 residues. The CDR3 DNA sequence: TGTGCCAGCAGTTTAACAGGGGGTTTGTACTACGAGCAGTACTTC. Residues: CASSLTGGLYYEQYF.

The chain uses TRBV5-4 and TRBJ1-3; 7 positions agree with TRBD1. Germline V CDR1 and CDR2: SGHNT, YYREEE (reference sequence). The CDR3 has 18 amino acids. Germline trimming cut 3 bases from V and 0 bases from J; bases unmatched to any gene: 12. The CDR3 DNA follows: TGTGCCAGCAGCTCCTCGACAGGGCGTTTAAGCTCTGGAAACACCATATATTTT. Translated: CASSSSTGRLSSGNTIYF.

The rearrangement uses TRBV28 and TRBJ2-4; 10 bases agree with TRBD1. Germline CDR1 MDHEN, CDR2 SYDVKM. Trimming removed 5 bases from V and 6 bases from J; junction bases left unmatched: 4. The CDR3 contains 14 residues. CDR3 in amino acids: CASSIGTGVNIQYF. CDR3 DNA: TGTGCCAGCAGTATTGGGACAGGGGTAAACATTCAGTACTTC.